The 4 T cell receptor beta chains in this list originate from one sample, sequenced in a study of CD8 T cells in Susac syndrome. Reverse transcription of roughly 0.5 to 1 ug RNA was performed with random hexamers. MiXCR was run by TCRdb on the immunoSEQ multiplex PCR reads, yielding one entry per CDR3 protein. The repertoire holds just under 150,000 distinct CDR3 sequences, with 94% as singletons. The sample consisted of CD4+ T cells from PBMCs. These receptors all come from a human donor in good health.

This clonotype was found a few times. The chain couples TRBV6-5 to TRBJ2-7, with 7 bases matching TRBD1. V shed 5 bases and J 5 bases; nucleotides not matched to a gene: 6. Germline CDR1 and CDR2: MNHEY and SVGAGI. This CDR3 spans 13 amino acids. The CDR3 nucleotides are TGTGCCAGCAGTCGAACAGGGGACCACGAGCAGTACTTC. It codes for CASSRTGDHEQYF.

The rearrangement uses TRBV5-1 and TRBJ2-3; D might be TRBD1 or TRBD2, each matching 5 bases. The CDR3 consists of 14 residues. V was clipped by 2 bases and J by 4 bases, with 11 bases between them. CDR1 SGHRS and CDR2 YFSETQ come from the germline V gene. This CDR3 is CASSFDGDADTQYF. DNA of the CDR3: TGCGCCAGCAGCTTTGATGGGGACGCAGATACGCAGTATTTT.

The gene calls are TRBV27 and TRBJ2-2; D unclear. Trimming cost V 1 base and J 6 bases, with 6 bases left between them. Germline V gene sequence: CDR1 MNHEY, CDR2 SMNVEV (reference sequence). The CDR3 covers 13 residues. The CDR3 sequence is CASSLLAPGELFF. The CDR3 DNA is TGTGCCAGCAGTTTATTAGCCCCCGGGGAGCTGTTTTTT.

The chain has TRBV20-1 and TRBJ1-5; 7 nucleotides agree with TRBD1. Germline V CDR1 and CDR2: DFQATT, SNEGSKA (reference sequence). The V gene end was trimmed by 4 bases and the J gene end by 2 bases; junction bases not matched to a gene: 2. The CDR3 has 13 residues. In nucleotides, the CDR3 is TGCAGTGCTATTACAGGGGGCAATCAGCCCCAGCATTTT. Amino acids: CSAITGGNQPQHF.